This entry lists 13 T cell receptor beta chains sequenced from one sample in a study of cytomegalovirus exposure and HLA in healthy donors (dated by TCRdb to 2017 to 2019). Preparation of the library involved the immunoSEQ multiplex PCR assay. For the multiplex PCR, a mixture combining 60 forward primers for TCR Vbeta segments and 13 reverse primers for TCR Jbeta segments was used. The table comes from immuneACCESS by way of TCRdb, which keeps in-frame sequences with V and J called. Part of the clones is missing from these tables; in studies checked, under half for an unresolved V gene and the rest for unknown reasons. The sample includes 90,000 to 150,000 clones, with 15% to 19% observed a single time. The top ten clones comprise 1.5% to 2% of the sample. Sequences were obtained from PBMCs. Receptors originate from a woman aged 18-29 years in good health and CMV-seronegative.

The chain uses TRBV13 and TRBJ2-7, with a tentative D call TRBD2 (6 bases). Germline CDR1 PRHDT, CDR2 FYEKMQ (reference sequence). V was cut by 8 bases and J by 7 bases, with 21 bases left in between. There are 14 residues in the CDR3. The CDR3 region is CASGQVAAPGEQYF. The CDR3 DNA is TGTGCCAGCGGTCAGGTAGCGGCTCCAGGGGAGCAGTACTTC.

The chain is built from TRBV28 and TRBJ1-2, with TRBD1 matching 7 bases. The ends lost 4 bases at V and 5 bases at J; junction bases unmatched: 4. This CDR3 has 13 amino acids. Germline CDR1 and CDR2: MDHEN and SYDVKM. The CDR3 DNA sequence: TGTGCCAGCAGTTCTGACAGGGCTTATGGCTACACCTTC. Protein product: CASSSDRAYGYTF.

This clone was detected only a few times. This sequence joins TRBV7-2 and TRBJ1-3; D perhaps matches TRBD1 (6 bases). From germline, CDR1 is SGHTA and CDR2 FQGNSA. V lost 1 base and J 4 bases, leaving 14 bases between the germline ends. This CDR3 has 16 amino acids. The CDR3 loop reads CASSLEHRVGGNTIYF. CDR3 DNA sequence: TGTGCCAGCAGCTTAGAACACAGGGTGGGAGGAAACACCATATATTTT.

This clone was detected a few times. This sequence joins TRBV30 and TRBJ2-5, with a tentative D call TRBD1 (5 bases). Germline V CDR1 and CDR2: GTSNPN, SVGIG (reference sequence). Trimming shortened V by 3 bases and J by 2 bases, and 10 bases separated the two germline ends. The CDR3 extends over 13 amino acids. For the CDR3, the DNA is TGTGCCTGGAGGGGGCTGCATCAAGAGACCCAGTACTTC. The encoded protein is CAWRGLHQETQYF.

CDR3 DNA sequence: TGTGCCTGGAGTGTACCCGGGACAGGGCACGAGCAGTACTTC. Translating gives CAWSVPGTGHEQYF. This chain uses TRBV30 with TRBJ2-7, with 9 nucleotides matching TRBD1. The ends lost 0 bases at V and 5 bases at J; junction bases unmatched: 5. Looked up from germline, CDR1 is GTSNPN and CDR2 is SVGIG (reference sequence). The CDR3 is 14 amino acids.

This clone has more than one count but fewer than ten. CDR3 in amino acids: CASSQVRDNLREQYF. The DNA of the CDR3 is TGTGCCAGCAGCCAAGTCCGGGACAACCTTAGGGAGCAGTACTTC. The chain recombines TRBV4-2 with TRBJ2-7, with a weak D call TRBD1 (6 bases). Germline values: CDR1 LGHNA, CDR2 YNFKEQ. V gave up 1 base and J gave up 7 bases, with 17 bases separating them. This CDR3 spans 15 amino acids.

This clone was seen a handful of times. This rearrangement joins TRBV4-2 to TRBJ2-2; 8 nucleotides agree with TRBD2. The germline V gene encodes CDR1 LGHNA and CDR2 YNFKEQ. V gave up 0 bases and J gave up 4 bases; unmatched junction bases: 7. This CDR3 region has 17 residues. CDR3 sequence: CASSQDSSGGPTGELFF. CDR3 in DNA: TGTGCCAGCAGCCAAGATTCAAGCGGGGGCCCCACCGGGGAGCTGTTTTTT.

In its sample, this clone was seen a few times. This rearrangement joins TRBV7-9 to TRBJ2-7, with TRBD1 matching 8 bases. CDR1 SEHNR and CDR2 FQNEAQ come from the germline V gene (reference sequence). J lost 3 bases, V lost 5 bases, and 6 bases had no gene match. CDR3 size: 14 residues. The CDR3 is CASSPSTGVYEQYF. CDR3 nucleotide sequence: TGTGCCAGCAGCCCTTCGACAGGGGTCTACGAGCAGTACTTC. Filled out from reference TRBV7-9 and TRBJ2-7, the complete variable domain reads DTGVSQNPRHKITKRGQNVTFRCDPISEHNRLYWYRQTLGQGPEFLTYFQNEAQLEKSRLLSDRFSAERPKGSFSTLEIQRTEQGDSAMYLCASSPSTGVYEQYFGPGTRLTVT.

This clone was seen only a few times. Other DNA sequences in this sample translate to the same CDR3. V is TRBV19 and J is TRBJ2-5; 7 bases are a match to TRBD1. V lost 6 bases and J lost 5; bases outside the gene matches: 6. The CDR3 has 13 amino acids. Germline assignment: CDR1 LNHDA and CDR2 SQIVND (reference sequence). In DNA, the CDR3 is TGTGCCAGTAGCCGTGACAGGGAGGAGACCCAGTACTTC. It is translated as CASSRDREETQYF.

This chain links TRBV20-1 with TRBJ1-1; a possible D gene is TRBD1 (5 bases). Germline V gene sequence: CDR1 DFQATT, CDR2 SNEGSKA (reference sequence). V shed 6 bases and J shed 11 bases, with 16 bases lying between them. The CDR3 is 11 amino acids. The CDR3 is CSARSGPRAFF. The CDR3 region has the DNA TGCAGTGCCCGGTCAGGGCCCCGTGCTTTCTTT.

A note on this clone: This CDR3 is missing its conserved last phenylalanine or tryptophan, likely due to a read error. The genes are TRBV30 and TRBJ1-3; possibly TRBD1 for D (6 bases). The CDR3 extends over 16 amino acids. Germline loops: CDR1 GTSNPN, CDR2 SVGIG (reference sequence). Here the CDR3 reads CAWSVPQGNGRNTIYV. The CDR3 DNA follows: TGTGCATGGAGTGTACCGCAGGGGAATGGTAGAAACACCATATATGTT.

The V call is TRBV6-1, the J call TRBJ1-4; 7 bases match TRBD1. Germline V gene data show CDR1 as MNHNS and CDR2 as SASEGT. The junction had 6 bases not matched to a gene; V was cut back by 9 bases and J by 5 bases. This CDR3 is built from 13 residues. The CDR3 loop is CARRQGLNEKLFF. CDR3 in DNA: TGTGCCAGAAGACAGGGTTTGAATGAAAAACTGTTTTTT.

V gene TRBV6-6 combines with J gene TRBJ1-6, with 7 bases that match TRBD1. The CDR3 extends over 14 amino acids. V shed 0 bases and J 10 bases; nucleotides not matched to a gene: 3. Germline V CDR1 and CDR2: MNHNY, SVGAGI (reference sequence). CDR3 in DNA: TGTGCCAGCAGTTACTCCGGGACAGAGTCACCCCTCCACTTT. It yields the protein CASSYSGTESPLHF.